This T cell receptor beta chain was found in a study of chemoradiotherapy in HPV16-positive cancers. Overall study: Candidate HPV-specific T-cell clones and common TCR motifs came from functional assays in two HPV16-positive patients. Regarding the study as a whole: HPV-specific T cells were functionally defined from only a couple of HPV16-positive patients. During treatment, candidate HPV-specific clones and E7-related motifs expanded in tumor.

Turning to this clone: Its target is unknown.

The method was immunoSEQ multiplex PCR; TCRdb's version includes in-frame clones alone and lacks a portion of them. The sample includes around 1,600 clones, 75% to 90% of them seen just once. Samples were taken several times over chemoradiotherapy. Germline loops: CDR1 SGHKS, CDR2 YYEKEE (reference sequence). This CDR3 is 15 amino acids long. Trimming cost V 4 bases and J 0 bases; bases outside gene matches: 3. The sequence was collected from a human donor with HPV-associated anogenital cancer. This sample comprised tumor tissue, obtained from a patient who underwent chemoradiotherapy. The chain links TRBV5-5 to TRBJ2-7; 11 nucleotides match TRBD2. The CDR3 DNA follows: TGTGCCAGCAGCGCGACTAGCGGGGTCTCCTACGAGCAGTACTTC. This sequence encodes CASSATSGVSYEQYF.